The 4 T cell receptor beta chains below were found in one sample sequenced in a study of blood T cell repertoires in COVID-19. TCRdb's copy holds only in-frame clones and misses some; the assay was immunoSEQ multiplex PCR. The data contain some 460,000 clones, 85% to 90% of them singletons. The sequenced material came from peripheral blood. These receptors originate from a woman aged 25 to 39 with acute or convalescent COVID-19.

This clone has only one observation. The chain uses TRBV9 and TRBJ2-1; D gene ambiguous. Germline assignment: CDR1 SGDLS and CDR2 YYNGEE. CDR3 length equals 14 residues. V lost 0 bases and J lost 2, with 6 bases in between. The CDR3 region is CASSVAIAYNEQFF. DNA for the CDR3: TGTGCCAGCAGCGTAGCGATAGCCTACAATGAGCAGTTCTTC.

The genes are TRBV30 and TRBJ1-4, with TRBD1 identical over 7 bases. The CDR3 has 15 residues. Germline assignment: CDR1 GTSNPN and CDR2 SVGIG (reference sequence). Trimming cost V 4 bases and J 3 bases; bases outside gene matches: 8. CDR3 DNA sequence: TGTGCCTGGAACCCCTTGGACAGGCCTAATGAAAAACTGTTTTTT. Protein sequence: CAWNPLDRPNEKLFF.

The rearrangement joins TRBV4-1 to TRBJ1-1; D gene uncertain. The germline V and J ends were trimmed by 0 bases and 3 bases, with 14 bases remaining between them. This CDR3 region has 16 residues. CDR1 is MGHRA and CDR2 is YSYEKL in the germline V gene. CDR3 sequence: CASSQDTGYGYTEAFF. In nucleotides, the CDR3 is TGCGCCAGCAGCCAAGATACGGGTTATGGTTACACTGAAGCTTTCTTT.

The chain employs TRBV20-1 and TRBJ1-3, with a weak D call TRBD1 (6 bases). Germline-derived CDR1 and CDR2 are DFQATT and SNEGSKA (reference sequence). CDR3 length: 14 amino acids. Trimming left V 3 bases short and J 2 bases short, with 11 bases between. For the CDR3, the DNA is TGCAGTGCTAGTTCGGGGGGCCCTGGAAACACCATATATTTT. Its translation: CSASSGGPGNTIYF.